The TCR beta chain under discussion was sequenced for a study of cytomegalovirus exposure and HLA in healthy donors. PCR amplification relied on 60 Vbeta primers (plus 13 Jbeta primers). Generated by immunoSEQ multiplex PCR, the TCRdb table keeps only in-frame clones and is missing some. Counted here are 120,000 or so clones, 70% to 80% occurring once; the ten biggest clones make up approximately 3.9%. From germline, CDR1 is LNHDA and CDR2 SQIVND (reference sequence). The CDR3 is made up of 12 amino acids. Trimming took 5 bases from V and 7 from J, leaving 11 bases between them. The chain recombines TRBV19 with TRBJ1-2; maybe TRBD1 (5 bases). The receptor's source is a man between 40 and 49 years old in good health and CMV-seropositive. What was sequenced was PBMCs. The CDR3 DNA reads as TGTGCCAGTAGTCGGGGGGTGGTTGGCTACACCTTC. As protein: CASSRGVVGYTF. The full variable domain, completed using reference TRBV19 and TRBJ1-2, is DGGITQSPKYLFRKEGQNVTLSCEQNLNHDAMYWYRQDPGQGLRLIYYSQIVNDFQKGDIAEGYSVSREKKESFPLTVTSAQKNPTAFYLCASSRGVVGYTFGSGTRLTVV.